The source of this T cell receptor beta chain is a study of response to subunit inactivated influenza vaccine. TCRdb called the RT-PCR reads again in MiXCR, with one record for every CDR3 protein. The sample yields roughly 630,000 distinct CDR3 sequences, approximately 14% seen once. In regard to this clonotype: As yet, its antigen is unknown.

Notes on the study in general: Each seasonal influenza vaccination, the authors suggested, recruits few new T cells.

V trimming: 0 bases; J trimming: 3 bases; junction bases outside the gene matches: 6. This CDR3 spans 17 amino acids. Germline V lookup: CDR1 WNHNN, CDR2 SYGVQD (reference sequence). This clonotype was sampled from a man in his forties or fifties who received an inactivated influenza vaccine. The sequencing here drew on PBMCs from blood, taken around 14 days before vaccination. V usage is TRBV10-1 and J usage is TRBJ2-3; TRBD1 agrees at 10 bases. The CDR3 nucleotides read TGCGCCAGCAGTGAGTCGGGACAGGGACAGGGGACAGATACGCAGTATTTT. This encodes CASSESGQGQGTDTQYF.